This record covers a single T cell receptor (beta chain). The data are from a study of OX40 agonist ivuxolimab in advanced cancers. Sequenced by immunoSEQ multiplex PCR; TCRdb stores in-frame clones only, minus some. The sample has roughly 120,000 clones, 85% to 95% seen once. Patients with a history of autoimmune disease or on systemic immunosuppression were excluded. This specimen consisted of CD4+ or CD8+ T cells sorted from blood, obtained in a trial of the OX40 agonist ivuxolimab. The receptor was isolated from an adult with an advanced solid tumor such as melanoma, head and neck, liver or kidney cancer.

The CDR3 loop is CASSSSGLLYNEQFF. As DNA, the CDR3 is TGTGCCAGCAGCTCCTCCGGACTTCTATACAATGAGCAGTTCTTC. V gene TRBV11-2 combines with J gene TRBJ2-1, with D possibly being TRBD2 (5 bases). Germline V CDR1 and CDR2: SGHAT, FQNNGV. V was clipped by 4 bases and J by 4 bases, with 14 bases between them. The CDR3 totals 15 residues.